Listed below are T cell receptor beta chains from one sample, sequenced in a study of blood T cell repertoires in COVID-19. Generated by immunoSEQ multiplex PCR, the TCRdb table keeps only in-frame clones and is missing some. There are about 240,000 clones in the sample; 65% to 85% occur only once, and around 5.5% lies in the top ten. Sequences were obtained from peripheral blood. The origin of the receptors is a human donor in a cohort sampled during active COVID-19. Both conserved end residues are part of each CDR3. The order of the fields is CDR3 DNA, CDR3 protein, D gene, V gene, clone size, J gene. The D gene is left open where the match is weak. A row's size may be missing; if present it is once, few, many or a size class.

TGTGCCAGCTCACACATAACTAGCGGGGCATCTATCAAGGAGACCCAGTACTTC	CASSHITSGASIKETQYF	TRBD2	TRBV18	.	TRBJ2-5
TGCGCCAGCAGCTTGGCCCTCGGAGGCGGTGAAGCTTTCTTT	CASSLALGGGEAFF	.	TRBV5-1	.	TRBJ1-1
TGTGCCAGCAGTTACTGGAGAGGTGGCTACACCTTC	CASSYWRGGYTF	.	TRBV6-2/TRBV6-3	.	TRBJ1-2
TGTGCCAGCTCACCACGACCTGGGGGGTGGAGAGGAGCGCAGTATTTT	CASSPRPGGWRGAQYF	.	TRBV18	.	TRBJ2-3
TGCGCCAGCAGTGAACTAGCCAGAAGCACAGATACGCAGTATTTT	CASSELARSTDTQYF	.	TRBV10-1	.	TRBJ2-3
TGTGCCAGCAGTTCAGCCGGGACAGGGTCCTACGAGCAGTACTTC	CASSSAGTGSYEQYF	TRBD1	TRBV27	.	TRBJ2-7
TGTGCCACCACCCCCGGGAACTCCTACGAGCAGTACTTC	CATTPGNSYEQYF	.	TRBV19	.	TRBJ2-7
TGTGCCAGCAGTGAAGCGAACAGGTTAGGCGCTTTCTTT	CASSEANRLGAFF	.	TRBV6-1	.	TRBJ1-1
TGTGCCAGCAGCTTGGGAGCCCCCACTAGATACCGCACAGATACGCAGTATTTT	CASSLGAPTRYRTDTQYF	.	TRBV5-5	.	TRBJ2-3
TGTGCCAGCAGCCCCCGGACTAGCGGGGGGGTGCATGAGCAGTTCTTC	CASSPRTSGGVHEQFF	TRBD2	TRBV7-8	few	TRBJ2-1
TGTGCCAGCAGCGCCGGGGCTAACTATGGCTACACCTTC	CASSAGANYGYTF	.	TRBV5-5	.	TRBJ1-2
TGTGCCAGCATCGCGAGCAGGTACAATGAGCAGTTCTTC	CASIASRYNEQFF	.	TRBV6-9	.	TRBJ2-1
TGTGCCAGCAGCCCCGGACTAGCGGGAGGGCTCTCGGACGAGCAGTACTTC	CASSPGLAGGLSDEQYF	TRBD2	TRBV7-6	.	TRBJ2-7
TGTGCCATCAGAGCAAAAAATCTAGCGGGAGTAACCTACGAGCAGTACTTC	CAIRAKNLAGVTYEQYF	TRBD2	TRBV10-3	.	TRBJ2-7
TGTGCCAGCAGTTTCACGGGGTCCTACGAGCAGTACTTC	CASSFTGSYEQYF	.	TRBV12-3/TRBV12-4	.	TRBJ2-7
TGTGCCAGCAGTGGTTTCGAGACAGGCGACTCTGGGGCCAACGTCCTGACTTTC	CASSGFETGDSGANVLTF	.	TRBV2	.	TRBJ2-6
TGTGCCAGCAGTTTGTCTCGAGGCTATGGCTACACCTTC	CASSLSRGYGYTF	.	TRBV12-3/TRBV12-4	.	TRBJ1-2
TGTGCCAGCAGCGTGGACTACGGGGAGACCCAGTACTTC	CASSVDYGETQYF	.	TRBV5-4	.	TRBJ2-5
TGTGCCAGCAGCCGCGTGTTAGATACGCAGTATTTT	CASSRVLDTQYF	.	TRBV12-3/TRBV12-4	.	TRBJ2-3
TGTGCCAGCAGCCAAGATCTGGAGGGAGTATACAATGAGCAGTTCTTC	CASSQDLEGVYNEQFF	.	TRBV3-1/TRBV3-2	.	TRBJ2-1
TGTGCCAGCAGCTTACCCGGGAACGATTATGGCTACACCTTC	CASSLPGNDYGYTF	.	TRBV11-2	.	TRBJ1-2